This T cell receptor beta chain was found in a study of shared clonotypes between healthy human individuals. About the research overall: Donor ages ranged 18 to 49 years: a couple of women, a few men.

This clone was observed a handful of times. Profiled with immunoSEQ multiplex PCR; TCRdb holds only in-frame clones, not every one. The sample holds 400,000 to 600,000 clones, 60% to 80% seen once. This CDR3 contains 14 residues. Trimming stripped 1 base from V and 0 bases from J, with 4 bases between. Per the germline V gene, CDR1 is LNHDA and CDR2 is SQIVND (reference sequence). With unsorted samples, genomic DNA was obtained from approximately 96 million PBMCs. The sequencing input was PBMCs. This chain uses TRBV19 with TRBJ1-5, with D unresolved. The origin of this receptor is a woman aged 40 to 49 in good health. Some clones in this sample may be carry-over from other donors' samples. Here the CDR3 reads CASSIVLSNQPQHF. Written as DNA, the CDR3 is TGTGCCAGTAGTATAGTGCTTAGCAATCAGCCCCAGCATTTT.